Below are 15 T cell receptor beta chains sequenced from a single sample in a study of CD8 T cells in ankylosing spondylitis. TCRdb re-called the 5' RACE reads through MiXCR, storing one row per CDR3 protein. The table has about 39,000 distinct CDR3 sequences, roughly 3.1% seen once. The sequencing sample was made of blood, either unsorted or a sorted T cell fraction (not recorded which). These receptors all come from a male donor with ankylosing spondylitis or in good health (not recorded which).

This clonotype occurred many times. The CDR3 protein is CASSVDSSGGPRYF. CDR3 nucleotides: TGTGCCAGCAGCGTAGACTCTAGCGGGGGGCCTCGGTACTTC. This chain connects TRBV9 to TRBJ2-5; 11 nucleotides line up with TRBD2. Trimming took 0 bases from V and 13 from J; bases not matched to a gene: 8. Germline-derived CDR1 and CDR2 are SGDLS and YYNGEE. The CDR3 runs 14 residues.

This clonotype was seen ten or more times. The chain carries TRBV9 and TRBJ2-4; 7 positions agree with TRBD1. The CDR3 spans 16 residues. From germline, CDR1 is SGDLS and CDR2 YYNGEE. The trim removed 4 bases at V and 1 base at J, leaving 8 bases unmatched. The CDR3 DNA is TGTGCCAGCAGCTCGGAACAGGGGATCGCCAAAAACATTCAGTACTTC. Amino acid sequence: CASSSEQGIAKNIQYF.

This clonotype appeared many times. The chain is built from TRBV9 and TRBJ2-3; 7 bases are a match to TRBD1. This CDR3 spans 13 amino acids. Germline trimming cut 3 bases from V and 7 bases from J; bases unmatched to any gene: 5. CDR1 is SGDLS and CDR2 is YYNGEE in the germline V gene. In DNA form, the CDR3 reads TGTGCCAGCAGCGCGACAGGGCTGCATACGCAGTATTTT. This codes for CASSATGLHTQYF.

This clonotype was counted many times. This chain uses TRBV19 with TRBJ2-7, with 8 bases that match TRBD1. Trimming cost V 2 bases and J 2 bases; bases outside gene matches: 17. The CDR3 spans 19 residues. Germline loops: CDR1 LNHDA, CDR2 SQIVND (reference sequence). CDR3: CASSINRDRSRGTPYEQYV. The CDR3 region has the DNA TGTGCCAGTAGTATAAACCGGGACAGGAGTCGGGGGACCCCCTACGAGCAGTACGTC.

This clonotype came up many times. The chain links TRBV9 to TRBJ2-5; 7 bases are a match to TRBD2. There are 14 residues in the CDR3. V trimming: 2 bases; J trimming: 4 bases; junction bases outside the gene matches: 5. Germline V lookup: CDR1 SGDLS, CDR2 YYNGEE. CDR3 region: CASSVGGSGETQYF. The CDR3 nucleotides are TGTGCCAGCAGCGTGGGGGGGTCAGGAGAGACCCAGTACTTC.

The chain joins TRBV9 to TRBJ2-2; maybe TRBD2 (6 bases). This CDR3 has 18 amino acids. The V gene's germline CDR1 is SGDLS and CDR2 YYNGEE. Trimming removed 0 bases at V and 1 base at J, with 16 bases between. In DNA, the CDR3 is TGTGCCAGCAGCGTAGCCCCCCCCGGGGGAGGGAACACCGGGGAGCTGTTTTTT. Translation gives CASSVAPPGGGNTGELFF.

This clonotype was detected many times. The chain links TRBV9 to TRBJ2-3, with TRBD2 identical over 7 bases. Germline-derived CDR1 and CDR2 are SGDLS and YYNGEE. With V trimmed by 2 bases and J by 2 bases, 5 bases remained unmatched. This CDR3 comprises 15 residues. CDR3 region: CASSVTSKSTDTQYF. Here the CDR3 DNA reads TGTGCCAGCAGCGTGACTAGCAAATCCACAGATACGCAGTATTTT.

This clonotype has at least ten counts. The gene calls are TRBV9 and TRBJ2-1; 7 bases line up with TRBD2. Trimming cost V 3 bases and J 0 bases; bases outside gene matches: 3. The CDR3 loop spans 15 amino acids. In germline, CDR1 is SGDLS, CDR2 YYNGEE. The DNA of the CDR3 is TGTGCCAGCAGCGCAGCGGGGACCTCCTACAATGAGCAGTTCTTC. Protein sequence: CASSAAGTSYNEQFF.

This clonotype was seen a few times. This may be a read error, as it is one base from a much larger clone. The chain links TRBV9 to TRBJ2-3, with 8 positions matching TRBD2. After removal of 0 bases from V and 4 bases from J, the junction contained 1 base not matched to a gene. The CDR3 runs 14 residues. CDR1 is SGDLS and CDR2 is YYNGEE in the germline V gene. The CDR3 loop is CASSVGTSSDTQYF. The CDR3 coding sequence is TGTGCCAGCAGCGTAGGGACTAGCTCAGATACGCAGTATTTT.

This clonotype has a count of ten or more. This chain connects TRBV9 to TRBJ1-6; weak D call: TRBD1 (6 bases). The germline CDR1 and CDR2 sequences are SGDLS and YYNGEE. This CDR3 has 14 residues. V was shortened by 0 bases and J by 7 bases, with 8 bases between the two germline ends. The CDR3 region is CASSVVGQNSPLHF. CDR3 DNA: TGTGCCAGCAGCGTAGTCGGACAGAATTCACCCCTCCACTTT.

This clonotype was seen repeatedly, ten times or more. The chain carries TRBV9 and TRBJ2-4; weak D call: TRBD2 (6 bases). Germline-derived CDR1 and CDR2 are SGDLS and YYNGEE. Trimming cost V 4 bases and J 6 bases, with 14 bases left between them. The CDR3 is 14 residues long. The CDR3 protein is CASSTGGVGNIQYF. DNA of the CDR3: TGTGCCAGCAGCACAGGCGGGGTGGGAAACATTCAGTACTTC.

At least ten counts were recorded for this clonotype. The chain couples TRBV9 to TRBJ2-5; D possibly matches TRBD1 or TRBD2 (5 bases each). Trimming pared 4 bases from V and 2 bases from J, leaving 12 bases between. CDR1 and CDR2 from the germline V gene are SGDLS and YYNGEE. The CDR3 extends over 14 amino acids. CDR3 bases: TGTGCCAGCAGCCGGGGAAGGGGTCAAGAGACCCAGTACTTC. Translating it yields CASSRGRGQETQYF.

The table lists this clonotype with many counts. The chain combines TRBV9 with TRBJ1-2; D is possibly TRBD1 (5 bases). Trimming took off 0 bases at V and 8 bases at J, with 11 bases between the two ends. The CDR3 has 13 residues. Germline CDR1 and CDR2: SGDLS and YYNGEE. The CDR3 is CASSVGSGDGYTF. The CDR3 nucleotides read TGTGCCAGCAGCGTAGGATCGGGGGACGGCTACACCTTC.

This clonotype was observed at least ten times. This chain connects TRBV7-3 to TRBJ2-7; the match to TRBD1 covers 7 bases. Per the germline V gene, CDR1 is SGHTA and CDR2 is FQGTGA. Trimming cost V 5 bases and J 0 bases; bases outside gene matches: 7. The CDR3 is 15 amino acids. The DNA for the CDR3 is TGTGCCAGCAGCCCCGACAGGGATAGCTCCTACGAGCAGTACGTC. Translated: CASSPDRDSSYEQYV.

This clonotype was seen more than once but under ten times. The chain couples TRBV9 to TRBJ2-2; D not resolved. The germline V gene has CDR1 SGDLS and CDR2 YYNGEE. Trimming removed 4 bases at V and 0 bases at J, with 10 bases between. CDR3 size: 15 residues. CDR3 coding DNA: TGTGCCAGCAGCTTCACAGTTACGAACACCGGGGAGCTGTTTTTT. Translated, it gives CASSFTVTNTGELFF.